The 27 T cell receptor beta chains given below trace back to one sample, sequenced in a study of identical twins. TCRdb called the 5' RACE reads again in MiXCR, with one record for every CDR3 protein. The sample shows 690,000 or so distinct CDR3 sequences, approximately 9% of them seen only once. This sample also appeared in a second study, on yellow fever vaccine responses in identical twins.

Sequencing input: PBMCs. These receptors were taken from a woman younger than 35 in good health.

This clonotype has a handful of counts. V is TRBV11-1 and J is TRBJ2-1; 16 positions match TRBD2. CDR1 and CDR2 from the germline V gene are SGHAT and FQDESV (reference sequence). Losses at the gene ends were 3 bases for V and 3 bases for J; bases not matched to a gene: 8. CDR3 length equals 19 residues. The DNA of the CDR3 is TGTGCCAGCAGCTTCACCGGGACTAGCGGGGGGGCCGTCTACAATGAGCAGTTCTTC. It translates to CASSFTGTSGGAVYNEQFF.

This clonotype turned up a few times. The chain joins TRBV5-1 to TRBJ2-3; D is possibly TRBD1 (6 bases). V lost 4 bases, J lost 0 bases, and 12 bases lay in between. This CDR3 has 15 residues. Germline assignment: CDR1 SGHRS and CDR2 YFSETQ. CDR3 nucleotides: TGCGCCAGCAGCACAGACAGGATGAGCACAGATACGCAGTATTTT. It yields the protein CASSTDRMSTDTQYF.

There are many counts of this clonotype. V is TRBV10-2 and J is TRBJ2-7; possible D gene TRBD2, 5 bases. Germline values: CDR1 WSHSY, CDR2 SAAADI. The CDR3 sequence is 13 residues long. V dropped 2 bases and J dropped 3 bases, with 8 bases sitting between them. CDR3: CASSEGLLYEQYF. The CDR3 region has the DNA TGCGCCAGCAGTGAGGGACTCCTCTACGAGCAGTACTTC.

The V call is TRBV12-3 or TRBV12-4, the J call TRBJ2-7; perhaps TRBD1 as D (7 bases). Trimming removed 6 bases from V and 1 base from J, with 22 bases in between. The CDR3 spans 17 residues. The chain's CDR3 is CASSPLGGPGGSYEQYF. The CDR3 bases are TGTGCCAGCAGCCCGCTAGGAGGGCCAGGGGGATCCTACGAGCAGTACTTC.

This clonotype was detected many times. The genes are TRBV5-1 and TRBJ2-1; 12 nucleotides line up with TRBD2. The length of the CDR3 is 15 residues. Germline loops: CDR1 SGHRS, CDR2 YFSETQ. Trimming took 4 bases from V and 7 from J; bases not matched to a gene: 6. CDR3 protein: CASSPIGLAGNEQFF. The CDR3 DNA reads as TGCGCCAGCAGCCCCATCGGACTAGCGGGGAATGAGCAGTTCTTC.

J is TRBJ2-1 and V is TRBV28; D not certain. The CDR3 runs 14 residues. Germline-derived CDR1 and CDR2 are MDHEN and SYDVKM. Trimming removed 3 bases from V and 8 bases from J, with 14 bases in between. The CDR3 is CASSLPALRDEQFF. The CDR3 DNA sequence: TGTGCCAGCAGTTTGCCAGCCCTACGCGATGAGCAGTTCTTC.

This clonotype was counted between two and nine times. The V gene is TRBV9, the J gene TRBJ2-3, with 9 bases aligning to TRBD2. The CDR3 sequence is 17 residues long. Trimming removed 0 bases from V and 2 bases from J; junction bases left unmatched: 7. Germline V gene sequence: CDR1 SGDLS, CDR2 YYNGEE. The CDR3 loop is CASSVGGLAGTTDTQYF. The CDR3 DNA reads TGTGCCAGCAGCGTAGGGGGGCTAGCGGGGACCACAGATACGCAGTATTTT.

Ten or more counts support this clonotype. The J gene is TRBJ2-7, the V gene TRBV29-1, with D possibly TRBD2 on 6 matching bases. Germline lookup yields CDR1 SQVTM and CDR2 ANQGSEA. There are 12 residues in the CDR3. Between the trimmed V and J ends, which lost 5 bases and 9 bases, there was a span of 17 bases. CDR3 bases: TGCAGCGTTTCTTCGGAGGGCCAGGTGCAGTACTTC. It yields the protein CSVSSEGQVQYF.

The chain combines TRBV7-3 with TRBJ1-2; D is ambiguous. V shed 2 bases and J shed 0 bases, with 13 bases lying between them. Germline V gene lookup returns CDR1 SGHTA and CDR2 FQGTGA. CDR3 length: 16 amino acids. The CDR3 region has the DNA TGTGCCAGCAGCTTAGGCCTCGGGGAAGCTAACTATGGCTACACCTTC. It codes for CASSLGLGEANYGYTF.

CDR3 DNA sequence: TGTGCCAGCAGCATCTCTAGCGGCGGACCCTACGAGCAGTACTTC. It specifies CASSISSGGPYEQYF. V and J are TRBV6-1 and TRBJ2-7; 7 nucleotides line up with TRBD2. Germline V lookup: CDR1 MNHNS, CDR2 SASEGT. Trimming at V came to 6 bases and at J to 2 bases, leaving 10 bases not matched to a gene. The CDR3 totals 15 residues.

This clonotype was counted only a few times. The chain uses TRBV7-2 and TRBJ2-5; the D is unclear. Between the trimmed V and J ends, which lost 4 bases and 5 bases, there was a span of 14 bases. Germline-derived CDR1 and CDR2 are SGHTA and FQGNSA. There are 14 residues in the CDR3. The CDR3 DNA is TGTGCCAGCAGCTCGTCTACGGGTATGGAGACCCAGTACTTC. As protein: CASSSSTGMETQYF. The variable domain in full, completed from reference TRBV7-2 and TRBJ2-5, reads GAGVSQSPSNKVTEKGKDVELRCDPISGHTALYWYRQSLGQGLEFLIYFQGNSAPDKSGLPSDRFSAERTGGSVSTLTIQRTQQEDSAVYLCASSSSTGMETQYFGPGTRLLVL.

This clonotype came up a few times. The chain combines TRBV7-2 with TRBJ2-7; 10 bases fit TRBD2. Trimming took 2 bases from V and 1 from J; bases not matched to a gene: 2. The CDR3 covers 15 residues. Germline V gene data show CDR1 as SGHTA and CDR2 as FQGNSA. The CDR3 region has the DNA TGTGCCAGCAGCTTAACTAGCGGGACTTCCTACGAGCAGTACTTC. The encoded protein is CASSLTSGTSYEQYF. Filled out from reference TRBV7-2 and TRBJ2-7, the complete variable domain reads GAGVSQSPSNKVTEKGKDVELRCDPISGHTALYWYRQSLGQGLEFLIYFQGNSAPDKSGLPSDRFSAERTGGSVSTLTIQRTQQEDSAVYLCASSLTSGTSYEQYFGPGTRLTVT.

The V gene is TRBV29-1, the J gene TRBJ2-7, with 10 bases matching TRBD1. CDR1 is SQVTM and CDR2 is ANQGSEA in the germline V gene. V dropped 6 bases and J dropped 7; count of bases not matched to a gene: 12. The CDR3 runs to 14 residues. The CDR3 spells CSVESGTGAGEQYF. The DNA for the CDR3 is TGCAGCGTGGAATCCGGGACAGGGGCTGGAGAGCAGTACTTC.

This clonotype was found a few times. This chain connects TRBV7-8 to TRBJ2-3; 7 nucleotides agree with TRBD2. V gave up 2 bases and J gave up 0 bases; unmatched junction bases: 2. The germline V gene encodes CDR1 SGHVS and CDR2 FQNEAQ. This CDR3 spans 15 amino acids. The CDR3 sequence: CASSLNSGSTDTQYF. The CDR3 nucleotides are TGTGCCAGCAGCTTAAATAGCGGGAGCACAGATACGCAGTATTTT.

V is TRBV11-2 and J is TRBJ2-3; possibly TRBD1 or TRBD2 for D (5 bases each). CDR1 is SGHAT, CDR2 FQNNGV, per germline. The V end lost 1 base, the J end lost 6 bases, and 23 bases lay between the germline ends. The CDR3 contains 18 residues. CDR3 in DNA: TGTGCCAGCAGCTTAGTAGGTGGGACGGCCCCCGTTATGGATACGCAGTATTTT. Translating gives CASSLVGGTAPVMDTQYF. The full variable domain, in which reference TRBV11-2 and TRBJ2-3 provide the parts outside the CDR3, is EAGVAQSPRYKIIEKRQSVAFWCNPISGHATLYWYQQILGQGPKLLIQFQNNGVVDDSQLPKDRFSAERLKGVDSTLKIQPAKLEDSAVYLCASSLVGGTAPVMDTQYFGPGTRLTVL.

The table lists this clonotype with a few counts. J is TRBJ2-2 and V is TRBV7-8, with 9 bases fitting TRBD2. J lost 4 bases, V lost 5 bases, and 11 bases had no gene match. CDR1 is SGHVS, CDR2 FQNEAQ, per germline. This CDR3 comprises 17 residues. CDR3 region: CASSHQPGSGSTGELFF. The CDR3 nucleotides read TGTGCCAGCAGCCATCAGCCCGGTAGCGGGAGCACCGGGGAGCTGTTTTTT.

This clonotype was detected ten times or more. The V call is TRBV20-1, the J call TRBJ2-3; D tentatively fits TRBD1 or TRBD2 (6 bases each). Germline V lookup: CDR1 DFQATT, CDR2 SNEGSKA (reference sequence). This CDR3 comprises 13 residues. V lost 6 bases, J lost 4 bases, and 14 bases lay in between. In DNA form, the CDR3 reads TGCAGTGCGCCCTCGAGGGGGGCAGATACGCAGTATTTT. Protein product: CSAPSRGADTQYF.

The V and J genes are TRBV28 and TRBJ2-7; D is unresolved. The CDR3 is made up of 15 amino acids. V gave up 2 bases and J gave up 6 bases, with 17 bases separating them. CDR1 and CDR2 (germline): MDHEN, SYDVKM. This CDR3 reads CASSLTRLGSSEQYF. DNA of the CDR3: TGTGCCAGCAGTTTAACCCGTCTAGGTTCATCCGAGCAGTACTTC.

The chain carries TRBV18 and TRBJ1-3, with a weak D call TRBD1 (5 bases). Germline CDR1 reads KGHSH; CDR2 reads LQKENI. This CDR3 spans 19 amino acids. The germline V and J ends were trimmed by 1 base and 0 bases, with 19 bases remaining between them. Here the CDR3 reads CASSPRSPTGSFSGNTIYF. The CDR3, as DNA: TGTGCCAGCTCACCACGGTCTCCAACAGGTTCCTTCTCTGGAAACACCATATATTTT.

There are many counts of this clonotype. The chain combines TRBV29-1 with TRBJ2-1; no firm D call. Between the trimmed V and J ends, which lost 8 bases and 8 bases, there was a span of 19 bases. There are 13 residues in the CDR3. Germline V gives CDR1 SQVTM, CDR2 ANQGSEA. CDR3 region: CSLYPDGRYEQFF. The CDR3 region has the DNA TGCAGCCTTTACCCTGACGGACGCTATGAGCAGTTCTTC.

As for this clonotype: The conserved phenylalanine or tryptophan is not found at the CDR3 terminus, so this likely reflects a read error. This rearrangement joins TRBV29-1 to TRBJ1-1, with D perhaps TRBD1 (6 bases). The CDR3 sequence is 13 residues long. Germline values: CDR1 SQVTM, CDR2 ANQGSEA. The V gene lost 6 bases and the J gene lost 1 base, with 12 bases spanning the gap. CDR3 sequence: CSVTTGGNTEAFL. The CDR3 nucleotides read TGCAGCGTGACGACAGGAGGGAACACTGAAGCTTTCCTT.

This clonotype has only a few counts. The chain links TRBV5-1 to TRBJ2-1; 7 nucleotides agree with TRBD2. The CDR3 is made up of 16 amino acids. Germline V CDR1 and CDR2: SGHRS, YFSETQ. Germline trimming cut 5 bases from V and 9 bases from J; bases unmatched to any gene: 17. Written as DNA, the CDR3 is TGCGCCAGCAGTTACTCCGGGACCCAGGGAGGGAGTGAGCAGTTCTTC. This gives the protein CASSYSGTQGGSEQFF.

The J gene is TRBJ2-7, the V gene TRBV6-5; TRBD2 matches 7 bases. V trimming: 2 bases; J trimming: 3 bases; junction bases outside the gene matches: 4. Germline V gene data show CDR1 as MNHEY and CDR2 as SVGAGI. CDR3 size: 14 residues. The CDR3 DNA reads TGTGCCAGCAGTTACCGGACTAGGGGCTACGAGCAGTACTTC. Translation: CASSYRTRGYEQYF.

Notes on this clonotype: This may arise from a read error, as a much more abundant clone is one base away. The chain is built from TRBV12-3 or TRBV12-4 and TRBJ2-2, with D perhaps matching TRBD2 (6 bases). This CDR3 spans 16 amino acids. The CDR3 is CASSSRDWRNTGELYF. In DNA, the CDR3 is TGTGCCAGCAGCTCCAGGGACTGGAGGAACACCGGGGAGCTGTATTTT.

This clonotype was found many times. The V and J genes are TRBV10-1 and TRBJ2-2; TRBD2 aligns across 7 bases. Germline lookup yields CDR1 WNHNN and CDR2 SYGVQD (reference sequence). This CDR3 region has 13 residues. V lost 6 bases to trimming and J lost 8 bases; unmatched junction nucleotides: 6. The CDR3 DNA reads TGCGCCAGCAGAAAGAGCGGGACTGGGGAGCTGTTTTTT. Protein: CASRKSGTGELFF.

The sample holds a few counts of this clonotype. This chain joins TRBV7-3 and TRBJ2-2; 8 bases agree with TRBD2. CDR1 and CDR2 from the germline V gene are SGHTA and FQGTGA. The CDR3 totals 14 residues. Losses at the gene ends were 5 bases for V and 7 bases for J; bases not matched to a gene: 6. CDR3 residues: CASSRGLAGGELFF. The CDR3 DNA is TGTGCCAGCAGCCGCGGACTAGCTGGCGGGGAGCTGTTTTTT.

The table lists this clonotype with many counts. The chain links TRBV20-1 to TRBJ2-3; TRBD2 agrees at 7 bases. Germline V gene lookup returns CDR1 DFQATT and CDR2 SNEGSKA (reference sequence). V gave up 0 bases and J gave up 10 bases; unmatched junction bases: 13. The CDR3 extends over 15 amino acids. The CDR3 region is CSAREVGLRFFAQYF. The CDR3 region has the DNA TGCAGTGCTAGAGAAGTGGGACTACGTTTCTTTGCGCAGTATTTT.